Sequencing of this T cell receptor (beta chain) was carried out in a study of T cell repertoires in cytomegalovirus infection. In TCRdb, the reads were re-called with MiXCR into one record per CDR3 protein. Of 250,000 to 300,000 distinct CDR3 sequences in the sample, 12% to 15% are singletons; the top ten hold 7.5% to 10%. This clonotype was obtained from a human donor in good health (CMV status not recorded). Some clones in this sample may be carry-over from other donors' samples. Sequencing input: PBMCs.

This chain's CDR3 is CASRSYGLAGGNEQFF. The CDR3 bases are TGTGCCAGCAGATCCTACGGACTAGCGGGAGGCAATGAGCAGTTCTTC. The rearrangement uses TRBV6-5 and TRBJ2-1, with 14 positions matching TRBD2. With V trimmed by 6 bases and J by 6 bases, 7 bases remained unmatched. The CDR3 extends over 16 amino acids. CDR1 is MNHEY and CDR2 is SVGAGI in the germline V gene.